Here is one T cell receptor beta chain with its context. Its cognate antigen is unknown. The conserved phenylalanine or tryptophan normally closing the CDR3 is absent here, so this likely arose from a read error. This entry comes from a study of regulatory T cells in long-lasting Graves disease. Study-level points and caveats: Study of thyroid tissue was not done, with only peripheral blood studied.

V trimming: 8 bases; J trimming: 4 bases; junction bases outside the gene matches: 12. CDR1 is SGHAT, CDR2 FQNNGV, per germline. This CDR3 comprises 15 residues. Sequencing libraries for TCR beta were prepared with iRepertoire HTBI primers and Arm-PCR of CDR3 regions. TCRdb re-analysed the multiplex PCR reads in MiXCR, keeping a single row per CDR3 protein. The data show more than 400,000 distinct CDR3 sequences, with 16% seen just once and 10% to 15% held by the top ten. Time point here: newly diagnosed GD, antithyroid drugs for less than 3 months. Following extraction of RNA from PBMCs, that RNA was used to make the TCR library. These data also formed part of another study, on T cells in Graves' hyperthyroidism and ophthalmopathy. As reported in that work: Exclusions: uncontrolled infection, other autoimmune disease, pregnancy, lactation. First-round RT-PCR targeting the TCR CDR3 was performed with the HTBI primer set. Stable hyperthyroidism was told apart from ophthalmopathy by a model built on 13 V-J features.

The source material was peripheral blood mononuclear cells (PBMCs), sampled at new diagnosis, from a patient treated with antithyroid drugs. The origin of this receptor is a middle-aged man with Graves disease. The chain joins TRBV11-2 to TRBJ2-7; TRBD1 agrees at 9 bases. CDR3 in amino acids: CASSPSGQGKYEQYL. The CDR3 coding sequence is TGTGCCAGCTCACCGTCCGGACAGGGGAAATACGAGCAGTACCTC.